This TCR beta chain was captured by sequencing in a study of T cell changes during pregnancy in multiple sclerosis. Method: immunoSEQ multiplex PCR; TCRdb's copy keeps in-frame clones and lacks some. The repertoire includes 88,000 or so clones, about 90% of them detected once, and about 2.8% sits in the top ten. Germline CDR1 is WSHSY and CDR2 is SAAADI. There are 15 residues in the CDR3. V lost 5 bases to trimming and J lost 1 base, with 15 bases between them. The origin of this receptor is a female donor with multiple sclerosis, enrolled in a pregnancy study. The chain carries TRBV10-2 and TRBJ2-7, with D possibly being TRBD1 (5 bases). Material: peripheral blood, obtained before pregnancy. The DNA for the CDR3 is TGCGCCAGCAGTAATCTAGAAGCAGGGTCCTACGAGCAGTACTTC. Its protein is CASSNLEAGSYEQYF.